Listed below are T cell receptor beta chains from one sample, sequenced in a study of blood T cell repertoires in COVID-19. The table came from immunoSEQ multiplex PCR; TCRdb's copy has only in-frame clones and leaves some out. The sample yields a few hundred thousand clones, roughly 84% seen once. Sequenced sample: PBMCs or T cells enriched from blood (not recorded which). These receptors were collected from a woman aged 40 to 49 who had recovered from COVID-19. Both conserved end residues are part of each CDR3. The D gene is left open where the match is weak. A clone size is listed for some rows: how often the clone was seen (once, few, many), or a class if it is expanded.

CDR3 protein,CDR3 DNA,D gene,J gene,V gene,clone size
CASSSGHRDYGYTF,TGTGCCAGCAGCTCGGGACACAGGGACTATGGCTACACCTTC,.,TRBJ1-2,TRBV13,once
CASSYLGQGKSPLHF,TGTGCCAGCAGTTATCTAGGACAGGGCAAATCACCCCTCCACTTT,TRBD1,TRBJ1-6,TRBV6-6,.
CASGGGQATEAFF,TGCGCCAGCGGGGGGGGACAGGCCACTGAAGCTTTCTTT,TRBD1,TRBJ1-1,TRBV5-1,.
CAIRRDRGYEQYF,TGTGCCATCCGCCGGGACAGGGGCTACGAGCAGTACTTC,TRBD1,TRBJ2-7,TRBV10-3,.
CASSVRTGRLFF,TGTGCCAGCAGCGTTCGGACAGGCCGACTGTTTTTT,TRBD1,TRBJ1-4,TRBV7-9,.
CASKRFRETQYF,TGTGCCAGCAAGCGGTTCAGGGAGACCCAGTACTTC,.,TRBJ2-5,TRBV2,many
CASSLGRLTGTGPGELFF,TGTGCCAGCAGCTTAGGCCGCCTCACAGGGACAGGGCCCGGGGAGCTGTTTTTT,TRBD1,TRBJ2-2,TRBV7-9,.
CASSVRSGTAYGYTF,TGTGCCAGCAGCGTAAGATCCGGGACAGCTTATGGCTACACCTTC,TRBD1,TRBJ1-2,TRBV7-8,.
CASSDRRRETGANVLTF,TGTGCCAGCAGCGACCGACGAAGGGAGACTGGGGCCAACGTCCTGACTTTC,.,TRBJ2-6,TRBV7-9,.
CASSESGGSQGEQFF,TGCGCCAGCAGTGAGTCTGGCGGGAGTCAAGGTGAGCAGTTCTTC,TRBD2,TRBJ2-1,TRBV10-2,few
CASSVAGQSGNTIYF,TGTGCCAGCAGCGTAGCGGGTCAGTCTGGAAACACCATATATTTT,.,TRBJ1-3,TRBV9,.
CASSPLAGSTDTQYF,TGTGCCAGCTCACCCCTAGCGGGGAGCACAGATACGCAGTATTTT,TRBD2,TRBJ2-3,TRBV18,.
CSVLLGGYGYTF,TGCAGCGTACTCCTAGGGGGCTATGGCTACACCTTC,.,TRBJ1-2,TRBV29-1,.
CASSQGRTEAFF,TGTGCCAGCAGCCAAGGGCGGACTGAAGCTTTCTTT,.,TRBJ1-1,TRBV3-1/TRBV3-2,.
CASSTRRTGRGGTDTQYF,TGTGCCAGTAGTACCCGTCGGACAGGGAGAGGGGGCACAGATACGCAGTATTTT,TRBD1,TRBJ2-3,TRBV19,.
CASSLEYSGGHNEQFF,TGTGCCAGCAGCTTAGAATATAGCGGGGGCCACAATGAGCAGTTCTTC,TRBD2,TRBJ2-1,TRBV7-2,.
CASSPSLGQQTGQYF,TGTGCCAGCAGCCCGAGCTTGGGACAGCAAACCGGGCAGTACTTC,TRBD1,TRBJ2-7,TRBV9,.
CASSGTSGRTDTQYF,TGTGCCAGCTCTGGGACTAGCGGACGCACAGATACGCAGTATTTT,TRBD2,TRBJ2-3,TRBV3-1/TRBV3-2,.
CASSLGDSRQETQYF,TGTGCCAGCAGCTTAGGGGACTCCCGACAAGAGACCCAGTACTTC,.,TRBJ2-5,TRBV11-3,.
CASSYSGTKNQPQHF,TGTGCCAGCAGTTACTCCGGGACAAAGAATCAGCCCCAGCATTTT,.,TRBJ1-5,TRBV6-5,.
CASTARGVGNQPQHF,TGTGCCAGCACCGCCCGGGGGGTGGGCAATCAGCCCCAGCATTTT,.,TRBJ1-5,TRBV25-1,.
CASSLAGAGTGYTF,TGTGCCAGCAGTTTAGCGGGGGCAGGGACTGGCTACACCTTC,.,TRBJ1-2,TRBV27,.
CASSVTGFRRLAGERWGYNEQFF,TGTGCCAGCAGTGTGACAGGGTTCCGAAGACTAGCGGGAGAGAGGTGGGGCTACAATGAGCAGTTCTTC,TRBD2,TRBJ2-1,TRBV27,.
CASSLGTGGVYEQFF,TGTGCCAGCAGCTTAGGGACAGGGGGTGTATATGAGCAGTTCTTC,TRBD1,TRBJ2-1,TRBV11-1,.
CASSSDRGKDLDTQYF,TGTGCCAGTAGTAGCGACAGGGGGAAGGATCTGGATACGCAGTATTTT,TRBD1,TRBJ2-3,TRBV19,.
CASSPRLAGNTGELFF,TGTGCCAGCAGCCCCAGACTAGCGGGTAACACCGGGGAGCTGTTTTTT,TRBD2,TRBJ2-2,TRBV9,.
CASSPGGLAGQETQYF,TGCGCCAGCAGCCCGGGGGGACTAGCGGGACAAGAGACCCAGTACTTC,TRBD2,TRBJ2-5,TRBV5-1,.
CASSLAGGQETQYF,TGCGCCAGCAGCTTGGCCGGCGGCCAAGAGACCCAGTACTTC,.,TRBJ2-5,TRBV5-1,.
CASSPTLRDGYTF,TGTGCCAGCTCACCGACCCTCCGGGATGGCTACACCTTC,.,TRBJ1-2,TRBV18,.
CSANRGTEAFF,TGCAGTGCTAACAGGGGAACTGAAGCTTTCTTT,TRBD1,TRBJ1-1,TRBV20-1,once
CASSPWTSKTDNEQFF,TGTGCCAGCAGCCCCTGGACTAGCAAAACAGACAATGAGCAGTTCTTC,TRBD2,TRBJ2-1,TRBV11-2,.
CASSSGGGGEETQYF,TGTGCCAGCAGTTCGGGGGGAGGAGGGGAAGAGACCCAGTACTTC,TRBD2,TRBJ2-5,TRBV28,.
CASSPGQISTDTQYF,TGTGCCAGCAGCCCGGGACAGATTAGCACAGATACGCAGTATTTT,TRBD1,TRBJ2-3,TRBV6-5,.
CASSGSRLAGVVDTQYF,TGTGCCAGCAGCGGAAGCCGACTAGCGGGAGTGGTAGATACGCAGTATTTT,TRBD2,TRBJ2-3,TRBV9,.
CASSPGTGGLTDTQYF,TGTGCCAGCAGTCCCGGGACAGGGGGTCTAACGGATACGCAGTATTTT,TRBD1,TRBJ2-3,TRBV7-6,.
CASGGELYNEQFF,TGTGCCAGCGGGGGGGAGTTATACAATGAGCAGTTCTTC,TRBD2,TRBJ2-1,TRBV9,.
CASSPASGRAPSSYNEQFF,TGTGCCAGCAGCCCCGCTAGCGGGAGGGCCCCGAGCTCCTACAATGAGCAGTTCTTC,TRBD2,TRBJ2-1,TRBV3-1/TRBV3-2,few
CASSLEQGTDTQYF,TGTGCCAGCAGCCTTGAACAGGGGACCGATACGCAGTATTTT,TRBD1,TRBJ2-3,TRBV7-3,.
CASRLFRGINEQFF,TGTGCCAGCAGACTCTTTCGCGGGATTAATGAGCAGTTCTTC,.,TRBJ2-1,TRBV27,.
CASRFTGDEKLFF,TGTGCCAGCAGGTTCACAGGGGACGAAAAACTGTTTTTT,TRBD1,TRBJ1-4,TRBV6-5,.
CASSLAYRGPTEAFF,TGTGCCAGCAGCTTAGCGTACAGGGGGCCCACTGAAGCTTTCTTT,TRBD1,TRBJ1-1,TRBV7-9,once
CASSLFTTGNTEAFF,TGCGCCAGCAGCTTATTTACGACAGGTAACACTGAAGCTTTCTTT,.,TRBJ1-1,TRBV5-1,.
CASTGGYEQYF,TGCGCCAGCACCGGGGGCTACGAGCAGTACTTC,.,TRBJ2-7,TRBV10-2,.
CASSQVGLSTDTQYF,TGTGCCAGCAGCCAAGTAGGACTATCCACAGATACGCAGTATTTT,.,TRBJ2-3,TRBV3-1/TRBV3-2,.
CASSQGIQEQPQHF,TGCGCCAGCAGCCAGGGGATACAGGAACAGCCCCAGCATTTT,.,TRBJ1-5,TRBV4-3,once
CASSNRDIEQYF,TGCGCCAGCAGTAACAGGGACATCGAGCAGTACTTC,.,TRBJ2-7,TRBV10-2,.
CASSRTGGGNQPQHF,TGTGCCAGCAGCCGAACAGGGGGCGGCAATCAGCCCCAGCATTTT,TRBD1,TRBJ1-5,TRBV6-5,once
CASSPSSQTPNTGELFF,TGTGCCAGCTCACCATCCTCACAGACACCGAACACCGGGGAGCTGTTTTTT,.,TRBJ2-2,TRBV18,.
CASSATEYGYTF,TGTGCCAGCAGCGCGACTGAGTATGGCTACACCTTC,.,TRBJ1-2,TRBV7-2,.
CASSYSIYEKLFF,TGTGCCAGCAGTTACTCGATCTACGAAAAACTGTTTTTT,.,TRBJ1-4,TRBV6-5,.
CASSPPGQGFLDEQFF,TGTGCCAGCAGCCCACCGGGACAGGGGTTTTTGGATGAGCAGTTCTTC,TRBD1,TRBJ2-1,TRBV7-2,.
CASSSYSGRATDTQYF,TGTGCCAGCAGCTCGTATAGCGGGAGGGCCACAGATACGCAGTATTTT,TRBD2,TRBJ2-3,TRBV7-6,.
CASSPPQGALVRTEAFF,TGTGCCAGCTCACCACCCCAGGGGGCGCTTGTTAGGACTGAAGCTTTCTTT,TRBD1,TRBJ1-1,TRBV18,.